One sample yielded the 20 T cell receptor beta chains listed below, sequenced in a study of cytomegalovirus exposure and HLA in healthy donors. The study ran its PCR with 60 Vbeta and 13 Jbeta primers. Generated by immunoSEQ multiplex PCR, the TCRdb table keeps only in-frame clones and is missing some. The sample consists of about 270,000 clones, approximately 70% of them appearing once. Sample: PBMCs. These receptors all come from a female donor in good health and CMV-seronegative.

V and J are TRBV25-1 and TRBJ2-5, with D possibly matching TRBD1 (5 bases). Germline loops: CDR1 MGHDK, CDR2 SYGVNS. This CDR3 comprises 13 residues. Trimming shortened V by 4 bases and J by 5 bases, and 11 bases separated the two germline ends. CDR3 region: CASSGQFSETQYF. The CDR3 bases are TGTGCCAGCAGTGGACAGTTCTCTGAGACCCAGTACTTC.

J is TRBJ2-7 and V is TRBV4-1; 10 bases agree with TRBD2. Germline assignment: CDR1 MGHRA and CDR2 YSYEKL. The CDR3 loop spans 16 amino acids. The V gene end was trimmed by 4 bases and the J gene end by 0 bases; junction bases not matched to a gene: 6. This chain's CDR3 is CASSPLAGDHSYEQYF. The CDR3 DNA is TGCGCCAGCAGCCCCCTAGCGGGAGACCACTCCTACGAGCAGTACTTC.

The J gene is TRBJ1-2, the V gene TRBV11-2, with D perhaps matching TRBD1 (5 bases). Germline CDR1 is SGHAT and CDR2 is FQNNGV. The CDR3 length is 14 residues. V shed 5 bases and J shed 4 bases, with 14 bases lying between them. CDR3: CASSPFRASYGYTF. The CDR3 DNA is TGTGCCAGCAGCCCTTTCAGGGCGTCCTATGGCTACACCTTC.

The V and J genes are TRBV7-9 and TRBJ2-5; D may be TRBD2 (6 bases). The CDR3 has 16 amino acids. V was shortened by 5 bases and J by 4 bases, with 20 bases between the two germline ends. The germline CDR1 and CDR2 sequences are SEHNR and FQNEAQ (reference sequence). This CDR3 is CASSRSPSVGRETQYF. The DNA for the CDR3 is TGTGCCAGCAGCCGAAGCCCTAGCGTAGGCCGAGAGACCCAGTACTTC.

This rearrangement joins TRBV11-3 to TRBJ2-7; 13 bases are a match to TRBD2. Germline CDR1 reads SGHNT; CDR2 reads YENEEA. Losses at the gene ends were 6 bases for V and 2 bases for J; bases not matched to a gene: 16. CDR3 size: 19 residues. As DNA, the CDR3 is TGTGCCAGCAGAGGCCGGCATACCGGGACTAGCGGGGTGCCCTACGAGCAGTACTTC. Amino acid sequence: CASRGRHTGTSGVPYEQYF.

Concerning this clone itself: One junction end disagrees with the germline gene, perhaps due to a read error. The chain links TRBV7-9 to TRBJ2-2; perhaps TRBD2 as D (6 bases). Per the germline V gene, CDR1 is SEHNR and CDR2 is FQNEAQ (reference sequence). This CDR3 is built from 17 residues. CDR3 DNA: TGTTCCAGCAGCTTAGCGGAGGCCGGGAGTCGAACCGGGGAGCTGTTTTTT. It translates to CSSSLAEAGSRTGELFF.

This chain links TRBV7-9 with TRBJ2-1; D unclear. The germline V gene encodes CDR1 SEHNR and CDR2 FQNEAQ (reference sequence). This CDR3 comprises 13 residues. The V end lost 5 bases, the J end lost 5 bases, and 10 bases lay between the germline ends. CDR3 nucleotides: TGTGCCAGCAGCGGCGGATCGAACAATGAGCAGTTCTTC. This sequence encodes CASSGGSNNEQFF. Full variable domain (rest looked up from reference TRBV7-9 and TRBJ2-1): DTGVSQNPRHKITKRGQNVTFRCDPISEHNRLYWYRQTLGQGPEFLTYFQNEAQLEKSRLLSDRFSAERPKGSFSTLEIQRTEQGDSAMYLCASSGGSNNEQFFGPGTRLTVL.

The chain is built from TRBV28 and TRBJ2-3, with D tentatively TRBD2 (6 bases). Trimming pared 4 bases from V and 13 bases from J, leaving 12 bases between. The germline gives CDR1 MDHEN, CDR2 SYDVKM. The CDR3 extends over 11 amino acids. CDR3: CASSSRESKYF. CDR3 in DNA: TGTGCCAGCAGTTCCCGGGAGTCCAAGTATTTT.

The V call is TRBV4-1, the J call TRBJ2-5; TRBD1 might be the D (6 bases). The J call is in doubt because the DNA end fits TRBJ2-7 better. Germline-derived CDR1 and CDR2 are MGHRA and YSYEKL. The CDR3 covers 17 residues. The CDR3, as DNA: TGCGCCAGCAGCCAAGATGGGGGCACCAGCGTAATACGCGAGCAGTACTTC. Translating it yields CASSQDGGTSVIREQYF.

The chain joins TRBV9 to TRBJ2-2, with 10 nucleotides matching TRBD2. The V gene end was trimmed by 4 bases and the J gene end by 5 bases; junction bases not matched to a gene: 8. From germline, CDR1 is SGDLS and CDR2 YYNGEE. CDR3 size: 16 residues. The CDR3 reads CASSPRGTSVTGELFF. The CDR3 nucleotides read TGTGCCAGCAGCCCCCGCGGGACTAGCGTAACCGGGGAGCTGTTTTTT.

On this clone itself: The junction departs from germline at one end; a sequencing error may be responsible. The chain links TRBV5-6 to TRBJ1-2, with TRBD1 identical over 9 bases. Looked up from germline, CDR1 is SGHDT and CDR2 is YYEEEE. The CDR3 consists of 14 residues. The CDR3 DNA sequence: TGTGCCAGCAGCTTGGGGGAGACAGGGGGTCTCTACGCCTTC. Its protein is CASSLGETGGLYAF.

V usage is TRBV2 and J usage is TRBJ2-5; possible D gene TRBD2, 6 bases. V was shortened by 7 bases and J by 0 bases, with 9 bases between the two germline ends. The germline CDR1 and CDR2 sequences are SNHLY and FYNNEI. This CDR3 spans 13 amino acids. The DNA for the CDR3 is TGTGCCAGCAAGCGGGCGTACCAAGAGACCCAGTACTTC. Translated, it gives CASKRAYQETQYF. Combining the CDR3 with reference TRBV2 and TRBJ2-5 gives the whole variable domain EPEVTQTPSHQVTQMGQEVILRCVPISNHLYFYWYRQILGQKVEFLVSFYNNEISEKSEIFDDQFSVERPDGSNFTLKIRSTKLEDSAMYFCASKRAYQETQYFGPGTRLLVL.

The V and J genes are TRBV29-1 and TRBJ1-2; the D gene is possibly TRBD1 (5 bases). Looked up from germline, CDR1 is SQVTM and CDR2 is ANQGSEA. Trimming pared 2 bases from V and 4 bases from J, leaving 8 bases between. This CDR3 has 12 residues. CDR3 in DNA: TGCAGCGTTGAAAGGGGCGCCTATGGCTACACCTTC. Translation gives CSVERGAYGYTF.

The genes are TRBV25-1 and TRBJ1-2; TRBD1 aligns across 8 bases. The J segment lost 8 bases and the V segment lost 7 bases, leaving 9 bases of the junction unmatched. Germline values: CDR1 MGHDK, CDR2 SYGVNS. The CDR3 consists of 13 residues. CDR3 residues: CASTHSGTGGYTF. Here the CDR3 DNA reads TGTGCCAGCACGCACTCCGGGACAGGAGGCTACACCTTC.

The chain carries TRBV5-1 and TRBJ2-5, with 10 bases lining up with TRBD1. The CDR3 runs 16 residues. The trim removed 0 bases at V and 4 bases at J, leaving 6 bases unmatched. Germline CDR1 SGHRS, CDR2 YFSETQ. Written as DNA, the CDR3 is TGCGCCAGCAGCTTGGGAGGGACAGGGGTCTCAGAGACCCAGTACTTC. It is translated as CASSLGGTGVSETQYF.

The chain couples TRBV6-5 to TRBJ2-7, with a tentative D call TRBD2 (5 bases). V dropped 0 bases and J dropped 3 bases, with 12 bases sitting between them. The CDR3 length is 15 residues. Germline V gives CDR1 MNHEY, CDR2 SVGAGI. The CDR3 region has the DNA TGTGCCAGCAGTTACTCGAAGCGGCTTCACTACGAGCAGTACTTC. Protein product: CASSYSKRLHYEQYF.

The rearrangement uses TRBV2 and TRBJ2-7; 10 bases map to TRBD1. Germline trimming cut 6 bases from V and 3 bases from J; bases unmatched to any gene: 8. CDR3 length: 15 amino acids. CDR1 and CDR2 from the germline V gene are SNHLY and FYNNEI. This CDR3 is CASSGRTGGNYEQYF. The CDR3 bases are TGTGCCAGCAGCGGGAGGACAGGGGGAAACTACGAGCAGTACTTC.

The chain employs TRBV6-5 and TRBJ1-1, with D unresolved. CDR3 length: 13 amino acids. Germline assignment: CDR1 MNHEY and CDR2 SVGAGI. V was trimmed by 3 bases and J by 3 bases, leaving 8 bases between them. The CDR3 reads CASSYETYTEAFF. Here the CDR3 DNA reads TGTGCCAGCAGTTATGAGACTTACACTGAAGCTTTCTTT.

The chain couples TRBV2 to TRBJ1-1; 9 nucleotides agree with TRBD1. The V gene's germline CDR1 is SNHLY and CDR2 FYNNEI. This CDR3 is built from 13 residues. After removal of 7 bases from V and 4 bases from J, the junction contained 4 bases not matched to a gene. The CDR3 DNA reads as TGTGCCAGCACTCCGGACAGGGGCACTGAAGCTTTCTTT. Translated: CASTPDRGTEAFF.

The J gene is TRBJ2-2, the V gene TRBV19; a possible D gene is TRBD2 (6 bases). Germline CDR1 is LNHDA and CDR2 is SQIVND (reference sequence). The V gene lost 9 bases and the J gene lost 6 bases, with 20 bases spanning the gap. There are 15 residues in the CDR3. The CDR3 bases are TGTGCCAGCGGTAACCCCGACGGGGGATCCGGGGAGCTGTTTTTT. Translating gives CASGNPDGGSGELFF.